One T cell receptor (beta chain) is described in this entry. Antigen specificity is unknown. At one of its ends the junction is not consistent with the germline gene, which may arise from a read error. This specimen belongs to a study of post-analysis software for immune sequencing data. CDR1 and CDR2 from the germline V gene are SGDLS and YYNGEE. The CDR3 covers 14 residues. Unique molecular identifiers were carried by the TCR beta cDNA libraries. TCRdb re-called the PCR reads with MiXCR, one entry per CDR3 protein. The data contain around 150,000 distinct CDR3 sequences, about 34% of them singletons. Study-wide results and limits: Included in a set of a few TRBV segments more frequent in patients than controls were TRBV5-6, TRBV5-1 and TRBV20-1.

The sequence came from a girl aged 5-17 years with multiple sclerosis. Sequences were derived from blood, sampled after autologous hematopoietic stem cell transplantation. The chain carries TRBV9 and TRBJ2-7; D is unresolved. CDR3 residues: CASSALKFSYERYF. Written as DNA, the CDR3 is TGTGCCAGCAGCGCCTTAAAGTTCTCCTACGAGCGGTACTTC.